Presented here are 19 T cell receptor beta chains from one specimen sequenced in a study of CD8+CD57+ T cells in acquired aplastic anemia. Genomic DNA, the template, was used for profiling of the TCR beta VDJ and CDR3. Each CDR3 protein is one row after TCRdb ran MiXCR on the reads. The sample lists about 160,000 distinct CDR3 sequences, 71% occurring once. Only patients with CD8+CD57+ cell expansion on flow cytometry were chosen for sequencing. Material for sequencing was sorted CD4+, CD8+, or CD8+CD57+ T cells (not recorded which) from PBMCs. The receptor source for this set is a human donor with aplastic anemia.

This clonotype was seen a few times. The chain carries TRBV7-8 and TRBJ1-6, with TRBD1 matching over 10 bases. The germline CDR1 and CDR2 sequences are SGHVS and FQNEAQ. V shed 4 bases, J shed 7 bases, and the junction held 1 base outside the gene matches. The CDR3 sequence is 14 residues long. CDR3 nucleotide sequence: TGTGCCAGCAGCTCGGGACAGGGGAATTCACCCCTCCACTTT. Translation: CASSSGQGNSPLHF.

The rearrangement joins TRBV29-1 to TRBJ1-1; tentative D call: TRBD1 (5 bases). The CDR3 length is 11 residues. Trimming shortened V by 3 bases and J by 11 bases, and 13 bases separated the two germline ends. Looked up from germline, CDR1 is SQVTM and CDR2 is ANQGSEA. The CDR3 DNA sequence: TGCAGCGTTGATGATCGGGCAGGGGCTTTCTTT. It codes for CSVDDRAGAFF.

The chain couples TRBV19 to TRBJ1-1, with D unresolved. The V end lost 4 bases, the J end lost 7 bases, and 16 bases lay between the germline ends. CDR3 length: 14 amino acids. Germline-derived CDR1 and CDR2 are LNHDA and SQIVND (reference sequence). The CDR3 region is CASSTQAGVDEAFF. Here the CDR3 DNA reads TGTGCCAGTAGTACCCAGGCGGGAGTCGATGAAGCTTTCTTT.

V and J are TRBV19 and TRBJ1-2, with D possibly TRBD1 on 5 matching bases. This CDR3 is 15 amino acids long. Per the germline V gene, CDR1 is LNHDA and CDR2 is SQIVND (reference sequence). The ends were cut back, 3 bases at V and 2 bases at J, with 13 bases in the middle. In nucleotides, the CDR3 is TGTGCCAGTAGTATGGCAACAGGTCTGAACTATGGCTACACCTTC. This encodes CASSMATGLNYGYTF.

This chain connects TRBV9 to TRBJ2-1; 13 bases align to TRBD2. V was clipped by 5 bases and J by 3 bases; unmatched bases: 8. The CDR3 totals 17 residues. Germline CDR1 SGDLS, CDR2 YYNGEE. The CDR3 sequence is CASSYSRTSGSYNEQFF. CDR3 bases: TGTGCCAGCAGTTACTCCAGGACTAGCGGGAGCTACAATGAGCAGTTCTTC.

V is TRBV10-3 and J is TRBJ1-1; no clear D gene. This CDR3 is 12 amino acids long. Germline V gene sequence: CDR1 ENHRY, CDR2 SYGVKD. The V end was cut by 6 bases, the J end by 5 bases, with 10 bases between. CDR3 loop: CAISRRRTEAFF. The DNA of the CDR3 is TGTGCCATCAGCAGGAGACGGACTGAAGCTTTCTTT.

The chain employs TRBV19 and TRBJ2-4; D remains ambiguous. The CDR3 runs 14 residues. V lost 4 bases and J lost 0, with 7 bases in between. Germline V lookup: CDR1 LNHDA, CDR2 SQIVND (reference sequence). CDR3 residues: CASSTTVAKNIQYF. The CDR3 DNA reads TGTGCCAGTAGTACAACAGTAGCCAAAAACATTCAGTACTTC.

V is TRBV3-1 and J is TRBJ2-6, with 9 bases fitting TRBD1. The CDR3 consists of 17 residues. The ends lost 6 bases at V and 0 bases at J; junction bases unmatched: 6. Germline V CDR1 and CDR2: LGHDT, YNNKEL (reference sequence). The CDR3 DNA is TGTGCCAGCAGGTTACAGGGGGCCGACTCTGGGGCCAACGTCCTGACTTTC. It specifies CASRLQGADSGANVLTF. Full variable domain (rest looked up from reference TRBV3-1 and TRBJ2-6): DTAVSQTPKYLVTQMGNDKSIKCEQNLGHDTMYWYKQDSKKFLKIMFSYNNKELIINETVPNRFSPKSPDKAHLNLHINSLELGDSAVYFCASRLQGADSGANVLTFGAGSRLTVL.

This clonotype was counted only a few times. CDR3 sequence reads: CASSLYLRGLAGGVETQYF. DNA of the CDR3: TGTGCCAGTAGCCTCTACCTCAGGGGACTAGCGGGAGGGGTGGAGACCCAGTACTTC. The chain carries TRBV19 and TRBJ2-5; TRBD2 matches 16 bases. In germline, CDR1 is LNHDA, CDR2 SQIVND (reference sequence). With 6 bases clipped from V and 5 bases from J, the junction kept 15 bases outside the gene matches. CDR3 length: 19 residues. Using reference TRBV19 and TRBJ2-5 for the parts outside the CDR3, the full variable domain is DGGITQSPKYLFRKEGQNVTLSCEQNLNHDAMYWYRQDPGQGLRLIYYSQIVNDFQKGDIAEGYSVSREKKESFPLTVTSAQKNPTAFYLCASSLYLRGLAGGVETQYFGPGTRLLVL.

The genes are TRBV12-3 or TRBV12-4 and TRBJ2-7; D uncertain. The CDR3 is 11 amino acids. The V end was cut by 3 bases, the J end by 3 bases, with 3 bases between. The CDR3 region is CASSFVYEQYF. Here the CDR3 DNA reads TGTGCCAGCAGTTTCGTCTACGAGCAGTACTTC.

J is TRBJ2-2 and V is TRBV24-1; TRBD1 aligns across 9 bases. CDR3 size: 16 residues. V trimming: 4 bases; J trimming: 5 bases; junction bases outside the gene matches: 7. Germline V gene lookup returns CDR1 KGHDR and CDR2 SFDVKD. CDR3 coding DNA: TGTGCCACCAGTGAACCCGGGACAGGGAGGACCGGGGAGCTGTTTTTT. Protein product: CATSEPGTGRTGELFF.

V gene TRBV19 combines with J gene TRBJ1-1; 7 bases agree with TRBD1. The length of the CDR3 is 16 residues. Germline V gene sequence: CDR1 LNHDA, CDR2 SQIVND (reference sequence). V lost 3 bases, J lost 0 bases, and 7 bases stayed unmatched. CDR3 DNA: TGTGCCAGTAGTATTGGGGGACAGACATTGAACACTGAAGCTTTCTTT. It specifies CASSIGGQTLNTEAFF.

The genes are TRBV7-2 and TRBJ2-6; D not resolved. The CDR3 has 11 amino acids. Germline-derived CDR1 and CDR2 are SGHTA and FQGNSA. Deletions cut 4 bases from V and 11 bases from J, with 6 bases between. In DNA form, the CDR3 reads TGTGCCAGCAGCTCATACGACGTCCTGACTTTC. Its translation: CASSSYDVLTF.

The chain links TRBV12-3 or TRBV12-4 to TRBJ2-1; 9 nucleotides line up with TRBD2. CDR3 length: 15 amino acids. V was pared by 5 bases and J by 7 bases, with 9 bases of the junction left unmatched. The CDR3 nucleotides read TGTGCCAGCAGTGCGACCGGGACTAGCCATAATGAGCAGTTCTTC. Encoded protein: CASSATGTSHNEQFF.

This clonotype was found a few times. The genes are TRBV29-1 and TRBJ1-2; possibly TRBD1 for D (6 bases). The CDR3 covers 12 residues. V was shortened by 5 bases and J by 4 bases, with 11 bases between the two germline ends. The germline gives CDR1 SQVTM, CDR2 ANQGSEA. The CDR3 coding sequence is TGCAGCGTTCACGGGACACTCTATGGCTACACCTTC. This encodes CSVHGTLYGYTF.

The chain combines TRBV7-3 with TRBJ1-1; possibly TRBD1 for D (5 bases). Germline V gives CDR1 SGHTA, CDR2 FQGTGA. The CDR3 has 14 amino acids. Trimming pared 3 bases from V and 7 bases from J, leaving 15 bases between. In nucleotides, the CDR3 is TGTGCCAGCAGCTTCCAGGGCCTGGACGGTGAAGCTTTCTTT. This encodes CASSFQGLDGEAFF.

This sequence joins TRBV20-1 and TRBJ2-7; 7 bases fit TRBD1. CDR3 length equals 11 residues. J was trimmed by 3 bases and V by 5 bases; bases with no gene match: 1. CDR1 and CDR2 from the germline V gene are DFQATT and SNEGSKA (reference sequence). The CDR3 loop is CSAGDSYEQYF. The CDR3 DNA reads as TGCAGTGCTGGGGACAGCTACGAGCAGTACTTC.

For the CDR3, the DNA is TGTGCCAGCAGCCCCTGGGGCCAGACCGACACCGGGGAGCTGTTTTTT. Amino acid sequence: CASSPWGQTDTGELFF. The chain couples TRBV6-6 to TRBJ2-2, with a weak D call TRBD1 (5 bases). This CDR3 is 16 amino acids long. Looked up from germline, CDR1 is MNHNY and CDR2 is SVGAGI (reference sequence). Trimming stripped 6 bases from V and 3 bases from J, with 17 bases between.

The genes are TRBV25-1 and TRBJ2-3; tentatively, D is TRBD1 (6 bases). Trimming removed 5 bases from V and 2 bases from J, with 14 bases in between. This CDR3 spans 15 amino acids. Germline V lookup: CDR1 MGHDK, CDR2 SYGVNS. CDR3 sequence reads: CASSLLGGFTDTQYF. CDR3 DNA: TGTGCCAGCAGTCTATTAGGGGGATTCACAGATACGCAGTATTTT.